Listed here are 26 T cell receptor beta chains from one sample, sequenced in a study of blood T cell repertoires in COVID-19. Clones were read by immunoSEQ multiplex PCR, and TCRdb kept only the in-frame ones, dropping some. The sample lists 60,000 to 75,000 clones; 84% were seen once. The sequenced material came from peripheral blood. Receptors were obtained from a human donor in a cohort sampled during active COVID-19.

The chain couples TRBV9 to TRBJ1-2; tentatively, D is TRBD1 (5 bases). Per the germline V gene, CDR1 is SGDLS and CDR2 is YYNGEE. The V end was cut by 0 bases, the J end by 3 bases, with 12 bases between. The CDR3 spans 15 residues. CDR3 in DNA: TGTGCCAGCAGCGTAGGGAGACAGTGGGACTATGGCTACACCTTC. It is translated as CASSVGRQWDYGYTF. The whole variable domain, filled in from reference TRBV9 and TRBJ1-2, reads DSGVTQTPKHLITATGQRVTLRCSPRSGDLSVYWYQQSLDQGLQFLIQYYNGEERAKGNILERFSAQQFPDLHSELNLSSLELGDSALYFCASSVGRQWDYGYTFGSGTRLTVV.

This chain links TRBV30 with TRBJ2-7, with 9 bases fitting TRBD1. Losses at the gene ends were 5 bases for V and 4 bases for J; bases not matched to a gene: 9. Germline assignment: CDR1 GTSNPN and CDR2 SVGIG (reference sequence). This CDR3 comprises 14 residues. The CDR3 region has the DNA TGTGCCTGGGGGAGGGGACAGGGTGGTTACGAGCAGTACTTC. It specifies CAWGRGQGGYEQYF.

The count of this clone is one. V usage is TRBV7-2 and J usage is TRBJ2-5, with D perhaps matching TRBD2 (6 bases). This CDR3 is 15 amino acids long. V was shortened by 2 bases and J by 1 base, with 11 bases between the two germline ends. CDR1 and CDR2 (germline): SGHTA, FQGNSA. The CDR3 sequence: CASSLTPGLQETQYF. CDR3 coding DNA: TGTGCCAGCAGCTTAACTCCGGGACTCCAAGAGACCCAGTACTTC.

The V gene is TRBV3-1 (or the pseudogene TRBV3-2), the J gene TRBJ2-6, with D maybe TRBD1 (6 bases). Trimming removed 3 bases at V and 0 bases at J, with 18 bases between. Germline V gives CDR1 LGHDT, CDR2 YNNKEL (reference sequence). CDR3 length equals 19 residues. The CDR3 DNA reads as TGTGCCAGCAGCCATAAGACAGGCAGGCTAAGCTCTGGGGCCAACGTCCTGACTTTC. Translation: CASSHKTGRLSSGANVLTF.

The rearrangement uses TRBV30 and TRBJ1-2, with 8 bases that match TRBD1. With V trimmed by 2 bases and J by 8 bases, 4 bases remained unmatched. The CDR3 is made up of 12 amino acids. Per germline, CDR1 GTSNPN and CDR2 SVGIG (reference sequence). CDR3 DNA: TGTGCCTGGAGTCCAGGGGGCTGGGGCTACACCTTC. This gives the protein CAWSPGGWGYTF.

The rearrangement links TRBV7-8 to TRBJ2-1, with 7 bases that match TRBD1. With 5 bases clipped from V and 0 bases from J, the junction kept 10 bases outside the gene matches. The CDR3 consists of 17 residues. Germline CDR1 and CDR2: SGHVS and FQNEAQ. The CDR3 DNA follows: TGTGCCAGCAGCCGAGAGGGGGCAGTCAGCTCCTACAATGAGCAGTTCTTC. Protein: CASSREGAVSSYNEQFF.

V is TRBV2 and J is TRBJ2-7, with D uncertain. The CDR3 covers 13 residues. Germline V lookup: CDR1 SNHLY, CDR2 FYNNEI. Trimming removed 7 bases from V and 7 bases from J, with 17 bases in between. CDR3: CASNEVPLREQYF. CDR3 nucleotides: TGTGCCAGCAACGAAGTCCCGCTGAGGGAGCAGTACTTC.

The chain is built from TRBV9 and TRBJ2-1, with TRBD1 as a possible D gene (5 bases). CDR3 length equals 13 residues. Trimming took off 5 bases at V and 5 bases at J, with 11 bases between the two ends. The germline gives CDR1 SGDLS, CDR2 YYNGEE. The CDR3 DNA reads as TGTGCCAGCAGAGGGGTAGGTGACAATGAGCAGTTCTTC. This translates into CASRGVGDNEQFF.

The chain carries TRBV5-6 and TRBJ1-6; D perhaps matches TRBD1 (5 bases). Trimming took 4 bases from V and 4 from J, leaving 9 bases between them. This CDR3 has 14 residues. Germline V gene lookup returns CDR1 SGHDT and CDR2 YYEEEE. The CDR3 bases are TGTGCCAGCAGCCAGGGACTTTATAATTCACCCCTCCACTTT. This encodes CASSQGLYNSPLHF.

The rearrangement uses TRBV27 and TRBJ2-7; TRBD1 is a possible D gene (5 bases). Trimming took off 2 bases at V and 2 bases at J, with 7 bases between the two ends. CDR1 is MNHEY and CDR2 is SMNVEV in the germline V gene (reference sequence). The CDR3 totals 13 residues. The CDR3 spells CASSLQGTYEQYF. The CDR3 DNA reads as TGTGCCAGCAGTTTACAGGGTACCTACGAGCAGTACTTC.

With regard to this clone: No conserved phenylalanine or tryptophan is present at the end of the CDR3, so a read error is the likely explanation. The DNA is left out, because the CDR3 cannot be placed on it with certainty; the CDR3 is given as TCRdb lists it. The chain is built from TRBV27 and TRBJ1-1; TRBD1 was called by the table and not checked on the DNA. Germline values: CDR1 MNHEY, CDR2 SMNVEV (reference sequence). The CDR3 length equals 10 residues, ends included. The CDR3 loop reads CASNLNTGHR.

The V gene is TRBV5-6, the J gene TRBJ2-1; D remains ambiguous. Per the germline V gene, CDR1 is SGHDT and CDR2 is YYEEEE. Trimming took off 1 base at V and 7 bases at J, with 6 bases between the two ends. The CDR3 spans 12 residues. CDR3 nucleotides: TGTGCCAGCAGCTTGCGGTGGAATGAGCAGTTCTTC. Its translation is CASSLRWNEQFF.

This clone was picked up a small number of times. DNA of the CDR3: TGTGCCAGTGATCAGGGGCTACGGAGCAATCAGCCCCAGCATTTT. Residues: CASDQGLRSNQPQHF. The V gene is TRBV19, the J gene TRBJ1-5, with D tentatively TRBD1 (6 bases). Per the germline V gene, CDR1 is LNHDA and CDR2 is SQIVND (reference sequence). With 8 bases removed from V and 1 base from J, the gap between germline ends came to 15 bases. The CDR3 is 15 amino acids.

The genes are TRBV19 and TRBJ1-1, with D maybe TRBD1 (6 bases). Germline lookup yields CDR1 LNHDA and CDR2 SQIVND (reference sequence). Trimming took off 4 bases at V and 1 base at J, with 13 bases between the two ends. This CDR3 is 15 amino acids long. This CDR3 is CASSTYRVGNTEAFF. DNA for the CDR3: TGTGCCAGTAGTACCTACAGGGTGGGGAACACTGAAGCTTTCTTT. The full variable domain, its missing parts supplied by reference TRBV19 and TRBJ1-1, is DGGITQSPKYLFRKEGQNVTLSCEQNLNHDAMYWYRQDPGQGLRLIYYSQIVNDFQKGDIAEGYSVSREKKESFPLTVTSAQKNPTAFYLCASSTYRVGNTEAFFGQGTRLTVV.

The chain carries TRBV5-5 and TRBJ2-7; weak D call: TRBD1 (6 bases). Germline V lookup: CDR1 SGHKS, CDR2 YYEKEE (reference sequence). CDR3 size: 15 residues. Trimming took off 3 bases at V and 2 bases at J, with 15 bases between the two ends. CDR3 DNA: TGTGCCAGCAGCTGGGACACCCTGGTAACCTACGAGCAGTACTTC. It yields the protein CASSWDTLVTYEQYF.

The chain has TRBV21-1 and TRBJ1-5. TRBV21-1 is assigned pseudogene status. The CDR3 sequence is 12 residues long. The CDR3 is CASIPGGLPQHF. In DNA, the CDR3 is TGTGCCAGCATCCCCGGGGGTCTGCCCCAGCATTTT.

The chain recombines TRBV11-3 with TRBJ2-1; no firm D call. This CDR3 spans 12 amino acids. Germline V gives CDR1 SGHNT, CDR2 YENEEA. V lost 4 bases and J lost 7, with 8 bases in between. The CDR3 bases are TGTGCCAGCAGCTCCATAGCAAATGAGCAGTTCTTC. Translated, it gives CASSSIANEQFF.

This clone was found once. The J gene is TRBJ2-1, the V gene TRBV7-8; 7 nucleotides align to TRBD2. Germline CDR1 reads SGHVS; CDR2 reads FQNEAQ. Trimming cost V 6 bases and J 7 bases; bases outside gene matches: 6. The CDR3 runs 13 residues. Here the CDR3 reads CASRRDYANEQFF. CDR3 in DNA: TGTGCCAGCAGGCGGGACTACGCGAATGAGCAGTTCTTC. Based on the CDR3 plus reference TRBV7-8 and TRBJ2-1, the full variable domain is GAGVSQSPRYKVAKRGQDVALRCDPISGHVSLFWYQQALGQGPEFLTYFQNEAQLDKSGLPSDRFFAERPEGSVSTLKIQRTQQEDSAVYLCASRRDYANEQFFGPGTRLTVL.

The V call is TRBV19, the J call TRBJ1-5, with TRBD1 as a possible D gene (6 bases). Trimming took 3 bases from V and 9 from J, leaving 12 bases between them. This CDR3 spans 13 amino acids. Germline V CDR1 and CDR2: LNHDA, SQIVND (reference sequence). The CDR3: CASSMGQGRPQHF. The CDR3 DNA follows: TGTGCCAGTAGTATGGGGCAGGGGAGGCCCCAGCATTTT.

The chain recombines TRBV18 with TRBJ2-3; 8 bases match TRBD2. This CDR3 region has 15 residues. The ends lost 1 base at V and 4 bases at J; junction bases unmatched: 4. The germline V gene has CDR1 KGHSH and CDR2 LQKENI. This CDR3 reads CASSPQRGGPDTQYF. In DNA, the CDR3 is TGTGCCAGCTCACCACAACGGGGGGGCCCAGATACGCAGTATTTT.

The chain joins TRBV5-1 to TRBJ2-7; D is uncertain. This CDR3 is 13 amino acids long. The ends were cut back, 4 bases at V and 2 bases at J, with 10 bases in the middle. In germline, CDR1 is SGHRS, CDR2 YFSETQ. Written as DNA, the CDR3 is TGCGCCAGCAGCCTTGGCAGTCCCTACGAGCAGTACTTC. Translation: CASSLGSPYEQYF.

This clone occurred a few times. The V and J genes are TRBV29-1 and TRBJ2-7, with 8 bases identical to TRBD1. This CDR3 is 13 amino acids long. V trimming: 7 bases; J trimming: 6 bases; junction bases outside the gene matches: 11. Germline CDR1 is SQVTM and CDR2 is ANQGSEA. CDR3 sequence (DNA): TGCAGCGCCCGGACAGGGACTGGGGGCGAGCAGTACTTC. It is translated as CSARTGTGGEQYF.

This clone was recorded once. This chain joins TRBV7-9 and TRBJ1-1; no firm D call. The V end lost 1 base, the J end lost 4 bases, and 10 bases lay between the germline ends. The CDR3 has 14 amino acids. Germline lookup yields CDR1 SEHNR and CDR2 FQNEAQ (reference sequence). CDR3 DNA sequence: TGTGCCAGCAGCTTAGGCGGGTCTCCCACTGAAGCTTTCTTT. Amino acids: CASSLGGSPTEAFF. The full variable domain, with the rest looked up from reference TRBV7-9 and TRBJ1-1, is DTGVSQNPRHKITKRGQNVTFRCDPISEHNRLYWYRQTLGQGPEFLTYFQNEAQLEKSRLLSDRFSAERPKGSFSTLEIQRTEQGDSAMYLCASSLGGSPTEAFFGQGTRLTVV.

Here the CDR3 reads CASSLVAHAYEQYF. The CDR3 DNA follows: TGTGCCAGCAGCTTGGTAGCACATGCCTACGAGCAGTACTTC. J is TRBJ2-7 and V is TRBV5-6; D remains unclear. CDR3 length: 14 amino acids. Germline V CDR1 and CDR2: SGHDT, YYEEEE. The V and J ends lost 0 bases and 2 bases respectively, with 9 bases between them. Variable domain in full (rest from reference TRBV5-6 and TRBJ2-7): DAGVTQSPTHLIKTRGQQVTLRCSPKSGHDTVSWYQQALGQGPQFIFQYYEEEERQRGNFPDRFSGHQFPNYSSELNVNALLLGDSALYLCASSLVAHAYEQYFGPGTRLTVT.

J is TRBJ2-1 and V is TRBV19; 12 bases map to TRBD2. Germline V gene lookup returns CDR1 LNHDA and CDR2 SQIVND (reference sequence). The CDR3 contains 14 residues. Trimming took 5 bases from V and 6 from J; bases not matched to a gene: 2. CDR3 nucleotides: TGTGCCAGTAGTTGGACTAGCGGGGTCAATGAGCAGTTCTTC. This encodes CASSWTSGVNEQFF.

This clone was seen a handful of times. CDR3 protein: CASSQGSLGTYEQYF. CDR3 nucleotides: TGCGCCAGCAGCCAGGGATCTCTCGGGACCTACGAGCAGTACTTC. This chain uses TRBV4-3 with TRBJ2-7, with a tentative D call TRBD2 (5 bases). CDR1 and CDR2 from the germline V gene are LGHNA and YSLEER. CDR3 size: 15 residues. The V end was cut by 3 bases, the J end by 2 bases, with 14 bases between.